This note documents a single T cell receptor beta chain sequence. Its antigen is not identified. This specimen belongs to a study of T-cell memory formation after mild COVID-19. Study-wide context: There were largely donor-specific TCR clusters. Study results and caveats: Clonal second-wave expansions that peaked on day 37 had unconfirmed SARS-CoV-2 specificity. A balance of CD4 and CD8 characterized clones contracting day 15 to 85, whereas later expanders leaned CD4+.

The V gene's germline CDR1 is MGHRA and CDR2 YSYEKL. This CDR3 region has 14 residues. The V end lost 4 bases, the J end lost 7 bases, and 13 bases lay between the germline ends. 5'RACE primed at constant segments yielded TCR alpha and TCR beta cDNA libraries bearing sample barcodes and UMIs. TCRdb redid the calling of the 5' RACE reads with MiXCR, one entry per CDR3 protein. In the table there are about 560,000 distinct CDR3 sequences, about 20% of which are singletons. This chain uses TRBV4-1 with TRBJ2-2; a weak D match, TRBD2 (5 bases). Sequenced sample: PBMCs or a T cell subset sorted from them (not recorded which). This sequence originates from an adult woman who had mild COVID-19 (a few samples of this study predate the infection). Cell type and time point are not known. CDR3 sequence (DNA): TGCGCCAGCAGCCTCGAGGGCGCCCGCGGGGAGCTGTTTTTT. Translation gives CASSLEGARGELFF.